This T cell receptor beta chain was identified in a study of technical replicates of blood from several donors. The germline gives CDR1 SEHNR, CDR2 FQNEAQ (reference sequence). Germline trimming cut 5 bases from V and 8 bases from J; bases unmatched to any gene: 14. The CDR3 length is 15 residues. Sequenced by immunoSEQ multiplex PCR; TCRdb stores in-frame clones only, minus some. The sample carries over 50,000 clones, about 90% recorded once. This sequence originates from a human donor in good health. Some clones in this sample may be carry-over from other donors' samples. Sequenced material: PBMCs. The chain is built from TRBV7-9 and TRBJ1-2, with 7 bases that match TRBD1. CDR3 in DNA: TGTGCCAGCAGCCGACGACAGGGACCATATGGCGGCTACACCTTC. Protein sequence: CASSRRQGPYGGYTF.